These T cell receptor beta chains were read from a single sample in a study of CD4 T cells in relation to SARS-CoV-2 and coronaviruses. Antigens for these TCRs are unknown. Sequencing used immunoSEQ multiplex PCR; TCRdb keeps in-frame clones, though not all of them. In the table there are about 21,000 clones, 74% of which are singletons. What was sequenced was CD4+ T cells from PBMCs, cultured in vitro. Source of these receptors: a human donor in good health. CDR3s include the opening cysteine and the closing phenylalanine or tryptophan. Each record gives: clone size, J gene, V gene, D gene, CDR3 DNA, CDR3 protein. The D gene is left open where the match is weak. The size field is filled for only some rows; it gives once, few, many or a size class.

.,TRBJ2-5,TRBV12-5,TRBD2,TGTGCTAGTGGTTGGAAGACTAGCGGGATCGGTCAAGGGGAGACCCAGTACTTC,CASGWKTSGIGQGETQYF
.,TRBJ2-2,TRBV28,TRBD2,TGTGCCAGCAGTTTGTCTAGCGGGAGTTTGGGGGAGCTGTTTTTT,CASSLSSGSLGELFF
.,TRBJ1-4,TRBV12-5,.,TGTGCTAGTGGTTTGGGGTCCGGGATCGGTGAAAAACTGTTTTTT,CASGLGSGIGEKLFF
.,TRBJ2-7,TRBV5-6,TRBD1,TGTGCCAGCAGCTCTATGACAGGGGGGCAATACGAGCAGTACTTC,CASSSMTGGQYEQYF
.,TRBJ1-2,TRBV24-1,.,TGTGCCACCAGTAATGAGGTCGGCGAAGGCTACACCTTC,CATSNEVGEGYTF
.,TRBJ2-5,TRBV29-1,.,TGCAGCGTTGATCCCCCCAGGAACCTCCGGGAGACCCAGTACTTC,CSVDPPRNLRETQYF
.,TRBJ2-3,TRBV14,.,TGTGCCAGCAGCGAGCTCGAACGGGCCTACACAGATACGCAGTATTTT,CASSELERAYTDTQYF
.,TRBJ1-5,TRBV11-1,.,TGTGCCAGCAGCCTAGACTTGGGTCAGCCCCAGCATTTT,CASSLDLGQPQHF
.,TRBJ2-7,TRBV18,.,TGTGCCAGCTCACCAGGGGGAACCTACGAGCAGTACTTC,CASSPGGTYEQYF
.,TRBJ1-1,TRBV2,.,TGTGCCAGCACTAAACGGCAGAGGAACACTGAAGCTTTCTTT,CASTKRQRNTEAFF
.,TRBJ2-1,TRBV24-1,.,TGTGCCACCAGTGCAGGGCCCCCCCACTACAATGAGCAGTTCTTC,CATSAGPPHYNEQFF
few,TRBJ2-3,TRBV7-9,.,TGTGCCAGCAGCGTTTTGGAAGATACGCAGTATTTT,CASSVLEDTQYF
few,TRBJ1-1,TRBV5-1,TRBD1,TGCGCCAGCACACAGGGGACTGAAGCTTTCTTT,CASTQGTEAFF
.,TRBJ1-5,TRBV28,.,TGTGCCAGCAGTTACCCAGTAGGGAGGGAAAGCAATCAGCCCCAGCATTTT,CASSYPVGRESNQPQHF
.,TRBJ2-2,TRBV5-4,TRBD2,TGTGCCAGCAGCTCGGGGGGGGCGAGACACACCGGGGAGCTGTTTTTT,CASSSGGARHTGELFF
.,TRBJ2-3,TRBV9,TRBD2,TGTGCCAGCAGCGGCACTAGCGGGAGCACAGATACGCAGTATTTT,CASSGTSGSTDTQYF
.,TRBJ2-1,TRBV15,.,TGTGCCACCAGCAGAGTCGAAGAGCAGTTCTTC,CATSRVEEQFF
.,TRBJ2-7,TRBV5-6,.,TGTGCCAGCAGCGAGGGAGGGGGTGAAGAGCAGTACTTC,CASSEGGGEEQYF
.,TRBJ1-3,TRBV28,.,TGTGCCAGCAGTTTTATGGGTCTCGGGACAAGGAGTGGAAACACCATATATTTT,CASSFMGLGTRSGNTIYF
.,TRBJ1-2,TRBV29-1,.,TGCAGCGTTAACAGGGTCAACGGCTACACCTTC,CSVNRVNGYTF
.,TRBJ2-1,TRBV6-1,TRBD2,TGTGCCAGCAGTGAAGCGCGGACTAGCGGGAAAAATGAGCAGTTCTTC,CASSEARTSGKNEQFF
.,TRBJ2-5,TRBV18,.,TGTGCCAGCTCACCACGACAGGAGACCCAGTACTTC,CASSPRQETQYF
few,TRBJ1-4,TRBV28,.,TGTGCCAGCAGTTTCCAGATCGGTGAAAAACTGTTTTTT,CASSFQIGEKLFF
few,TRBJ2-7,TRBV20-1,.,TGCAGTGCTAGTGGCGGTCAGGCGGGAGAGCAGTACTTC,CSASGGQAGEQYF
once,TRBJ2-6,TRBV6-5,.,TGTGCCAGCAGTTTGTTAAGATCTGGGGCCAACGTCCTGACTTTC,CASSLLRSGANVLTF
.,TRBJ2-5,TRBV9,TRBD2,TGTGCCAGCAGCGTAGGACTAGCGGGAGGGCCGGAGACCCAGTACTTC,CASSVGLAGGPETQYF
.,TRBJ1-5,TRBV2,.,TGTGCCAGCAGTGGGAGGTTCAATCAGCCCCAGCATTTT,CASSGRFNQPQHF
.,TRBJ1-2,TRBV19,.,TGTGCCAGTAGTATGTCGGGGACAAGCTATGGCTACACCTTC,CASSMSGTSYGYTF
.,TRBJ1-1,TRBV5-5,TRBD1,TGTGCCAGCAGCCTCGACAGGGGGCAAGCTTTCTTT,CASSLDRGQAFF
few,TRBJ2-1,TRBV28,TRBD1,TGTGCCAGCATCTCACTCGGGACAGACTACAATGAGCAGTTCTTC,CASISLGTDYNEQFF
.,TRBJ2-2,TRBV5-6,.,TGTGCCAGCAGCTTGGGACTAGTCACGAACACCGGGGAGCTGTTTTTT,CASSLGLVTNTGELFF
.,TRBJ1-3,TRBV7-9,.,TGTGCCAGCAGCCCAAAAACCCTGGGGGGTACCATATATTTT,CASSPKTLGGTIYF
.,TRBJ1-5,TRBV9,.,TGTGCCAGCAGCGTAGGACGGGCTGGGCAGCCCCAGCATTTT,CASSVGRAGQPQHF
.,TRBJ2-5,TRBV6-5,TRBD1,TGTGCCAGCACTAGGGGACAGAGTCCTCAAGAGACCCAGTACTTC,CASTRGQSPQETQYF
.,TRBJ2-1,TRBV28,TRBD1,TGTGCCAGCAGAACGGACAGGGACTCCTACAATGAGCAGTTCTTC,CASRTDRDSYNEQFF
.,TRBJ1-1,TRBV11-2,.,TGTGCCAGCAGCTTACGTACTGAAGCTTTCTTT,CASSLRTEAFF
.,TRBJ1-1,TRBV7-2,.,TGTGCCAGCAGCCCCCAACCTCCCGGGAGGACTGAAGCTTTCTTT,CASSPQPPGRTEAFF
.,TRBJ2-3,TRBV24-1,.,TGTGCCACCAGTGGAGCTCCTGTAGTAGATACGCAGTATTTT,CATSGAPVVDTQYF
.,TRBJ2-1,TRBV5-1,TRBD2,TGCGCCAGCAGCTTGGAGCTAGCGGGAGGCAATGAGCAGTTCTTC,CASSLELAGGNEQFF
.,TRBJ2-7,TRBV9,TRBD2,TGTGCCAGCAGCTTCGGCGGGAGTGGGATTCACTACGAGCAGTACTTC,CASSFGGSGIHYEQYF
.,TRBJ2-6,TRBV2,TRBD2,TGTGCCAGCAGTGCCTTGGGACTAGCGGGAACTGGGGCCAACGTCCTGACTTTC,CASSALGLAGTGANVLTF
.,TRBJ1-4,TRBV10-2,.,TGCGCCAGCAGACTATCTCCGGGGGAAAAACTGTTTTTT,CASRLSPGEKLFF
.,TRBJ2-7,TRBV28,.,TGTGCCAGCAGTTTAGGGGGACACGAGGACGAGCAGTACTTC,CASSLGGHEDEQYF
.,TRBJ1-2,TRBV28,TRBD1,TGTGCCACGCCGGGACAGTTCTATGGCTACACCTTC,CATPGQFYGYTF
.,TRBJ2-2,TRBV5-4,TRBD2,TGTGCCAGCAGCATAGCGGGAGTCGACACCGGGGAGCTGTTTTTT,CASSIAGVDTGELFF
.,TRBJ1-6,TRBV12-3/TRBV12-4,.,TGTGCCAGCAGCCGACAAGTCGATTCACCCCTCCACTTT,CASSRQVDSPLHF
once,TRBJ2-7,TRBV3-1/TRBV3-2,TRBD1,TGTGCCAGCAGCCCAGGGGGACACCAAGGCAGTCCAGTATACTTC,CASSPGGHQGSPVYF
.,TRBJ1-3,TRBV6-2/TRBV6-3,.,TGTGCCAGCAGCGACAAACAGCGCCGCTCTGGAAACACCATATATTTT,CASSDKQRRSGNTIYF
.,TRBJ1-5,TRBV6-1,.,TGTGCCAGCAGTGAAGCCAGGGGATACAATCAGCCCCAGCATTTT,CASSEARGYNQPQHF
few,TRBJ2-7,TRBV6-5,.,TGTGCCAGCAGTTACCCCCGACAGAAAACCGAGCAGTACTTC,CASSYPRQKTEQYF
.,TRBJ2-1,TRBV6-5,.,TGTGCCAGCAGTCAGACTTTTCCCCTCTACAATGAGCAGTTCTTC,CASSQTFPLYNEQFF
.,TRBJ1-3,TRBV5-4,.,TGTGCCAGCAGCTTGACGAATGGAAACACCATATATTTT,CASSLTNGNTIYF
.,TRBJ1-2,TRBV11-2,.,TGTGCCAGCAGCTTAGAGGGAGCCCTGGGCTACACCTTC,CASSLEGALGYTF
.,TRBJ2-7,TRBV6-4,.,TGTGCCAGCCTGCTCAGACCCACTCCAGCCCCCTACGAGCAGTACTTC,CASLLRPTPAPYEQYF
once,TRBJ2-1,TRBV19,.,TGTGGTACCCGTCGGGACACCTACAATGAGCAGTTCTTC,CGTRRDTYNEQFF
.,TRBJ1-5,TRBV5-1,.,TGCGCCAGCAGCCCCGACGGAAATAGCAATCAGCCCCAGCATTTT,CASSPDGNSNQPQHF
.,TRBJ2-7,TRBV9,.,TGTGCCAGCAGCGTAGCAGCCACCCCCTACGAGCAGTACTTC,CASSVAATPYEQYF
.,TRBJ1-1,TRBV4-1,.,TGCGCCAGCAGCCAAGGTGAGCGGACTGCTCAGAACACTGAAGCTTTCTTT,CASSQGERTAQNTEAFF